This is a list of T cell receptor beta chains from one sample in a study of T-cell memory formation after mild COVID-19. TCRdb redid the calling of the 5' RACE reads with MiXCR, one entry per CDR3 protein. The data contain about 90,000 distinct CDR3 sequences, approximately 15% of them singletons. Specimen: PBMCs or a T cell subset sorted from them (not recorded which). The receptors here all came from a man between 18 and 35 years old who had mild COVID-19 (a few samples of this study predate the infection). Cell type and time point are not known. Both conserved end residues are part of each CDR3. Each record gives: V gene, clone size, J gene, D gene, CDR3 DNA, CDR3 protein. D genes are given only for firm matches. Only part of the rows carry a size: once, few, many, or a class if the clone is expanded.

>TRBV5-6|many|TRBJ2-7|-
TGTGCCAGCAGCGCTACCTCGATAGAGCAGTACTTC
CASSATSIEQYF
>TRBV5-1|-|TRBJ2-1|TRBD2
TGCGCCAGCAGCTTGGCGTCTAGTGGCGGGGAGGGTGAGCAGTTCTTC
CASSLASSGGEGEQFF
>TRBV7-6|many|TRBJ2-1|-
TGTGCCAGCAGCTTAGGTGCTGAGCAGTTCTTC
CASSLGAEQFF
>TRBV6-5|few|TRBJ2-1|-
TGTGCCAGCAGTTCAACACACCGGTATCTCAATGAGCAGTTCTTC
CASSSTHRYLNEQFF
>TRBV7-8|few|TRBJ2-1|-
TGTGCCAGCAGCTCCACCCAACTAGCACCCGGGTCCTACAATGAGCAGTTCTTC
CASSSTQLAPGSYNEQFF
>TRBV9|-|TRBJ1-5|-
TGTGCCAGCAGCGTAGGGGCCGGAGCAAATCAGCCCCAGCATTTT
CASSVGAGANQPQHF
>TRBV7-6|-|TRBJ2-7|-
TGTGCCAGCAGTCAACCGGGAGACGAGCAGTACTTC
CASSQPGDEQYF
>TRBV7-8|-|TRBJ1-1|-
TGTGCCAGCAGCTTAGCTAGAGGGGCGACCACTGAAGCTTTCTTT
CASSLARGATTEAFF
>TRBV12-5|few|TRBJ2-2|TRBD2
TGTGCTAGTGGAACAACTAGCGGGAGCACCGGGGAGCTGTTTTTT
CASGTTSGSTGELFF
>TRBV4-3|few|TRBJ1-1|-
TGCGCCAGCAGCCAAGCTACGGGGGCGCGGATAAGGAACACTGAAGCTTTCTTT
CASSQATGARIRNTEAFF
>TRBV5-5|-|TRBJ1-1|-
TGTGCCAGCAGCTTGGGGTTTCGGGGACGCCGCACTGAAGCTTTCTTT
CASSLGFRGRRTEAFF
>TRBV11-2|few|TRBJ2-3|-
TGTGCCAGCAGCGGGCTAGCACCCGATACGCAGTATTTT
CASSGLAPDTQYF
>TRBV6-5|many|TRBJ1-2|-
TGTGCCAGCAGTTACACCGCACAGGGTGGTGGCTACACCTTC
CASSYTAQGGGYTF
>TRBV4-1|-|TRBJ1-4|-
TGCGCCAGCAGCCTGACGGACTTTTTTGTTAATGAAAAACTGTTTTTT
CASSLTDFFVNEKLFF
>TRBV3-1|many|TRBJ2-1|-
TGTGCCAGCAGCCAAACCAGCTCCTACAATGAGCAGTTCTTC
CASSQTSSYNEQFF
>TRBV7-3|-|TRBJ2-3|TRBD2
TGTGCCAGCAGCTTGACTAGCGGGGTGGCAGATACGCAGTATTTT
CASSLTSGVADTQYF
>TRBV6-5|-|TRBJ2-3|-
TGTGCCAGCAGTGGGGGGTGGGCTAGCACAGATACGCAGTATTTT
CASSGGWASTDTQYF
>TRBV5-5|few|TRBJ2-2|TRBD2
TGTGCCAGCAGCGCGACTAGCGGAAATAGAGCCGGGGAGCTGTTTTTT
CASSATSGNRAGELFF
>TRBV5-1|few|TRBJ1-1|-
TGCGCCAGCAGCTTAGGGGTCCCCGGGGTGCCTGAAGCTTTCTTT
CASSLGVPGVPEAFF
>TRBV6-2/TRBV6-3|-|TRBJ1-1|-
TGTGCCAGCAGTTACGATCGGGCGGTAGCTTTCTTT
CASSYDRAVAFF
>TRBV27|-|TRBJ2-7|-
TGTGCCAGCAGTTCTTTCGCGGGTTACGAGCAGTACTTC
CASSSFAGYEQYF
>TRBV6-5|few|TRBJ2-1|-
TGTGCCAGCAGTTACGGGGCCGTGGGGTCCTACAATGAGCAGTTCTTC
CASSYGAVGSYNEQFF
>TRBV7-6|few|TRBJ2-5|TRBD2
TGTGCCAGCAGCCTTTGGACTAGCGGGGGGCAAGAGACCCAGTACTTC
CASSLWTSGGQETQYF
>TRBV4-1|-|TRBJ1-2|-
TGCGCCAGCAGCCAAGGTTTTCGTGGGGATAAGGGCTATGGCTACACCTTC
CASSQGFRGDKGYGYTF
>TRBV6-5|-|TRBJ2-7|TRBD1
TGTGCCAGCATGATAGGGACAGGGTATTACGAGCAGTACTTC
CASMIGTGYYEQYF
>TRBV29-1|-|TRBJ2-3|TRBD2
TGCAGTATTAGCGGGGACTTAATCACAGATACGCAGTATTTT
CSISGDLITDTQYF
>TRBV28|few|TRBJ2-5|TRBD1
TGTGCCAGCAGTTCCATCGACGACAGGGGTGTCCAAGAGTTC
CASSSIDDRGVQEF
>TRBV12-3/TRBV12-4|few|TRBJ2-1|-
TGTGCCAGCAGTCCTTATAGCTCCTACAATGAGCAGTTCTTC
CASSPYSSYNEQFF
>TRBV7-8|-|TRBJ1-2|-
TGTGCCAGCAGCGACCGGGGGTTGGATTCCTATGGCTACACCTTC
CASSDRGLDSYGYTF
>TRBV4-1|many|TRBJ2-3|-
TGCGCCAGCAGCCACGACTTATTGGGCACAGATACGCAGTATTTT
CASSHDLLGTDTQYF
>TRBV20-1|-|TRBJ1-4|TRBD1
TGCAGTGCTAGAGATCCACTCGGACAGGCGGATAATGAAAAACTGTTTTTT
CSARDPLGQADNEKLFF
>TRBV5-1|few|TRBJ1-6|-
TGCGCCAGCAGCTTGATAGATAATTCACCCCTCCACTTT
CASSLIDNSPLHF
>TRBV20-1|few|TRBJ2-7|TRBD2
TGCAGTGCTAGAGACCTTTCGCGGGGGGCCTCCTACGAGCAGTACTTC
CSARDLSRGASYEQYF
>TRBV5-4|-|TRBJ2-3|-
TGTGCCAGCAGTCGTCCAGCGGAGAACACAGATACGCAGTATTTT
CASSRPAENTDTQYF
>TRBV9|few|TRBJ1-2|-
TGTGCCAGCAGCCCCCCCGGGGGCGGCTATGGCTACACCTTC
CASSPPGGGYGYTF
>TRBV9|few|TRBJ2-3|-
TGTGCCAGCAGCGGGACTTCTAGCACAGATACGCAGTATTTT
CASSGTSSTDTQYF
>TRBV4-1|few|TRBJ1-2|-
TGCGCCAGCAGCCAAGGGACGCCTACTAACTATGGCTACACCTTC
CASSQGTPTNYGYTF
>TRBV4-2|-|TRBJ1-2|-
TGTGCCAGCAGCCCAGCCCGTACGTCAACTGGCTACACCTTC
CASSPARTSTGYTF
>TRBV24-1|few|TRBJ2-3|TRBD1
TGTGCCACCAGTGATTCGGGGACAGGCACAGATACGCAGTATTTT
CATSDSGTGTDTQYF
>TRBV14|few|TRBJ2-1|-
TGTGCCAGCAGCCTGGGCCCAGGGAGACATGAGCAGTTCTTC
CASSLGPGRHEQFF
>TRBV12-3/TRBV12-4|-|TRBJ2-3|-
TGTGCCAGTCTTTCCGGGATCAGCACAGATACGCAGTATTTT
CASLSGISTDTQYF
>TRBV7-6|many|TRBJ2-7|-
TGTGCCAGCAGCGAGGGTCCAGGGAGCTCCTACGAGCAGTACTTC
CASSEGPGSSYEQYF
>TRBV4-1|-|TRBJ1-5|-
TGCGCCAGCAGCCAAGATGCTAGACAGCCCCAGCATTTT
CASSQDARQPQHF
>TRBV28|-|TRBJ2-2|TRBD1
TGTGCCAGCAGTTTATCGGAAAGGGGGCGCACCGGGGAGCTGTTTTTT
CASSLSERGRTGELFF
>TRBV12-3/TRBV12-4|-|TRBJ2-3|TRBD2
TGTGCCAGCAGTCCAATAGCGGGGGGCACCGGAGATACGCAGTATTTT
CASSPIAGGTGDTQYF
>TRBV18|-|TRBJ2-5|TRBD1
TGTGCCAGCTCTCAGGACAGGGATGAGACCCAGTACTTC
CASSQDRDETQYF
>TRBV3-1|-|TRBJ1-1|-
TGTGCCAGCAGCCGATCAGATACCACTGAAGCTTTCTTT
CASSRSDTTEAFF
>TRBV7-9|-|TRBJ1-1|-
TGTGCCAGCAGCTTAGCTGGTAAAGGACTCACTGAAGCTTTCTTT
CASSLAGKGLTEAFF
>TRBV6-5|-|TRBJ2-5|-
TGTGCCAGCAGACAGGACTACACCTACCAAGAGACCCAGTACTTC
CASRQDYTYQETQYF